Listed below are T cell receptor beta chains from one sample, sequenced in a study of T cell changes during pregnancy in multiple sclerosis. Repertoires were generated with immunoSEQ multiplex PCR, while TCRdb's copy carries only in-frame clones and drops some. The data hold fewer than 85,000 clones, with roughly 91% observed a single time. The input for sequencing was peripheral blood, taken after pregnancy. These receptors all come from a female donor in good health, enrolled as a control in a pregnancy study. The CDR3 runs from the conserved cysteine through the conserved F or W. A D gene is named only where the DNA matches it firmly. Expanded clones are given a class, and other clones once, few, many or no size at all.

j_call: TRBJ2-1
d_call: TRBD2
v_call: TRBV7-3
clone_size: NA
cdr3_nt: TGTGCCAGCAGCTATACGGGCGGGAGTGGTTACAATGAGCAGTTCTTC
cdr3_aa: CASSYTGGSGYNEQFF

j_call: TRBJ2-2
d_call: NA
v_call: TRBV7-9
clone_size: NA
cdr3_nt: TGTGCCAGCAGCTCGCCAGGGCCCCGTCTTACCGGGGAGCTGTTTTTT
cdr3_aa: CASSSPGPRLTGELFF

j_call: TRBJ1-2
d_call: TRBD1
v_call: TRBV6-6
clone_size: NA
cdr3_nt: TGTGCCAGCAGCTCCCGGGACAGGGAGTACTATGGCTACACCTTC
cdr3_aa: CASSSRDREYYGYTF

j_call: TRBJ1-2
d_call: NA
v_call: TRBV7-8
clone_size: NA
cdr3_nt: TGTGCCAGCAGCTTAGCCGACGGACTTCTCTACACCTTC
cdr3_aa: CASSLADGLLYTF

j_call: TRBJ2-5
d_call: TRBD1
v_call: TRBV2
clone_size: once
cdr3_nt: TGTGCCAGCAGTGAAACAGGGACAGGGGGCGGAGAGACCCAGTACTTC
cdr3_aa: CASSETGTGGGETQYF

j_call: TRBJ2-2
d_call: NA
v_call: TRBV9
clone_size: NA
cdr3_nt: TGTGCCAGCAAACTCAGCGCGAACACCGGGGAGCTGTTTTTT
cdr3_aa: CASKLSANTGELFF

j_call: TRBJ2-3
d_call: NA
v_call: TRBV7-2
clone_size: once
cdr3_nt: TGTGCCAGCAGTTTGATCCTATTGGTCGGCACAGATACGCAGTATTTT
cdr3_aa: CASSLILLVGTDTQYF

j_call: TRBJ2-2
d_call: TRBD1
v_call: TRBV5-5
clone_size: NA
cdr3_nt: TGTGCCAGCAGCTCCGGACAGGGGTTCACCGGGGAGCTGTTTTTT
cdr3_aa: CASSSGQGFTGELFF

j_call: TRBJ1-6
d_call: NA
v_call: TRBV19
clone_size: once
cdr3_nt: TGTGCCACTCGCGGGCCGAATTCACCCCTCCACTTT
cdr3_aa: CATRGPNSPLHF

j_call: TRBJ2-1
d_call: TRBD2
v_call: TRBV4-3
clone_size: NA
cdr3_nt: TGCGCCAGCAGCCAAAAAGCGGGAGAGTTGGGCAATGAGCAGTTCTTC
cdr3_aa: CASSQKAGELGNEQFF

j_call: TRBJ1-1
d_call: NA
v_call: TRBV21-1
clone_size: NA
cdr3_nt: TGTGCCAGCAGCACCCCCTCGGGGGGCACTGAAGCTTTCTTT
cdr3_aa: CASSTPSGGTEAFF

j_call: TRBJ1-3
d_call: NA
v_call: TRBV7-2
clone_size: NA
cdr3_nt: TGTGCCAGCAGCATATCCTCAAGCCCCAATGGAAACACCATATATTTT
cdr3_aa: CASSISSSPNGNTIYF

j_call: TRBJ1-2
d_call: NA
v_call: TRBV11-2
clone_size: NA
cdr3_nt: TGTGCCAGCAGCTCGCTCGGTCCTGGCTATGGCTACACCTTC
cdr3_aa: CASSSLGPGYGYTF

j_call: TRBJ2-7
d_call: TRBD1
v_call: TRBV6-5
clone_size: NA
cdr3_nt: TGTGCCAGCAGAAGGACAGGGACCTCCTACGAGCAGTACTTC
cdr3_aa: CASRRTGTSYEQYF

j_call: TRBJ2-3
d_call: NA
v_call: TRBV10-3
clone_size: NA
cdr3_nt: TGTGCCATCAGTGAGACTCCCAGGGGGGAGTTGACAGATACGCAGTATTTT
cdr3_aa: CAISETPRGELTDTQYF

j_call: TRBJ1-4
d_call: NA
v_call: TRBV7-9
clone_size: NA
cdr3_nt: TGTGCCAGCAGCAACCCGACAGATATGAATGAAAAACTGTTTTTT
cdr3_aa: CASSNPTDMNEKLFF

j_call: TRBJ1-1
d_call: NA
v_call: TRBV30
clone_size: NA
cdr3_nt: TGTGCCTGGGCCAGGGTGAACACTGAAGCTTTCTTT
cdr3_aa: CAWARVNTEAFF

j_call: TRBJ2-5
d_call: TRBD2
v_call: TRBV5-1
clone_size: NA
cdr3_nt: TGCGCCAGCAGCGCGGGGGGGAGGGGCGAACGAGAGACCCAGTACTTC
cdr3_aa: CASSAGGRGERETQYF

j_call: TRBJ1-1
d_call: TRBD1
v_call: TRBV5-5
clone_size: NA
cdr3_nt: TGTGCCAGCAGCTCGCAGGGGGCGCGGAACACTGAAGCTTTCTTT
cdr3_aa: CASSSQGARNTEAFF

j_call: TRBJ1-2
d_call: TRBD1
v_call: TRBV29-1
clone_size: NA
cdr3_nt: TGCAGCGTCCTCCAGGGGGACCGTGGCTACACCTTC
cdr3_aa: CSVLQGDRGYTF

j_call: TRBJ2-1
d_call: TRBD2
v_call: TRBV9
clone_size: NA
cdr3_nt: TGTGCCAGCAGCGTAGGCCCACCCCAAACCGGACTAGCGGGTGAGCAGTTCTTC
cdr3_aa: CASSVGPPQTGLAGEQFF

j_call: TRBJ1-1
d_call: NA
v_call: TRBV18
clone_size: once
cdr3_nt: TGTGCCAGCTCACAACAGGGATATAACACTGAAGCTTTCTTT
cdr3_aa: CASSQQGYNTEAFF

j_call: TRBJ1-5
d_call: NA
v_call: TRBV18
clone_size: NA
cdr3_nt: TGTGCCAGCTCACCACCGGGCACAAGCAATCAGCCCCAGCATTTT
cdr3_aa: CASSPPGTSNQPQHF

j_call: TRBJ2-7
d_call: TRBD2
v_call: TRBV19
clone_size: NA
cdr3_nt: TGTGCCAGTAGTAACACGGGGGGGTACGAGCAGTACTTC
cdr3_aa: CASSNTGGYEQYF

j_call: TRBJ2-7
d_call: NA
v_call: TRBV28
clone_size: NA
cdr3_nt: TGTGCCAGCAGCCTATGGCGGTCCGCCTACGAGCAGTACTTC
cdr3_aa: CASSLWRSAYEQYF

j_call: TRBJ2-7
d_call: TRBD1
v_call: TRBV4-3
clone_size: NA
cdr3_nt: TGCGCCAGCAGCCAAGAGGGGAAAACAGGGGGCGAGTACGAGCAGTACTTC
cdr3_aa: CASSQEGKTGGEYEQYF

j_call: TRBJ1-2
d_call: NA
v_call: TRBV9
clone_size: NA
cdr3_nt: TGTGCCAGCATCTCCTCTGACTATGGCTACACCTTC
cdr3_aa: CASISSDYGYTF

j_call: TRBJ1-1
d_call: NA
v_call: TRBV4-1
clone_size: NA
cdr3_nt: TGCGCCAGCAGCCCCCAGGGGAACACTGAAGCTTTCTTT
cdr3_aa: CASSPQGNTEAFF

j_call: TRBJ1-5
d_call: TRBD1
v_call: TRBV28
clone_size: NA
cdr3_nt: TGTGCCAGCAGTGTGGGGACAGTGGGTTATCAGCCCCAGCATTTT
cdr3_aa: CASSVGTVGYQPQHF

j_call: TRBJ2-3
d_call: NA
v_call: TRBV30
clone_size: NA
cdr3_nt: TGTGCCTGGGCCATGACATTCGGCACAGATACGCAGTATTTT
cdr3_aa: CAWAMTFGTDTQYF

j_call: TRBJ2-1
d_call: NA
v_call: TRBV5-8
clone_size: NA
cdr3_nt: TGTGCCAGCAGCTTGGGAGACGGGACACCGGTTTACAATGAGCAGTTCTTC
cdr3_aa: CASSLGDGTPVYNEQFF

j_call: TRBJ2-7
d_call: TRBD1
v_call: TRBV7-3
clone_size: NA
cdr3_nt: TGTGCCAGCAGCCTACGTGCAGGGACAGCCTACGAGCAGTACTTC
cdr3_aa: CASSLRAGTAYEQYF

j_call: TRBJ1-2
d_call: TRBD1
v_call: TRBV5-1
clone_size: NA
cdr3_nt: TGCGCCAGCAGCAACGGACAGGGCTATAACTATGGCTACACCTTC
cdr3_aa: CASSNGQGYNYGYTF

j_call: TRBJ1-4
d_call: NA
v_call: TRBV7-8
clone_size: NA
cdr3_nt: TGTGCCAGCAGTCCCCTTTGGGGCCTCGATACACTGTTTTTT
cdr3_aa: CASSPLWGLDTLFF

j_call: TRBJ1-1
d_call: NA
v_call: TRBV7-3
clone_size: few
cdr3_nt: TGTGCCAGCAGCTTAATCCCCGGGAGGCAGACTGAAGCTTTCTTT
cdr3_aa: CASSLIPGRQTEAFF

j_call: TRBJ1-5
d_call: NA
v_call: TRBV19
clone_size: NA
cdr3_nt: TGTGCCAGTAGTAAAGTGGGTTGGGAGGTAGCGCAGCCCCAGCATTTT
cdr3_aa: CASSKVGWEVAQPQHF

j_call: TRBJ2-7
d_call: TRBD1
v_call: TRBV19
clone_size: NA
cdr3_nt: TGTGCCAGTAGTCCCGATCGTCCGGGACAGGGGGTTAACGAGCAGTACTTC
cdr3_aa: CASSPDRPGQGVNEQYF

j_call: TRBJ2-5
d_call: NA
v_call: TRBV12-5
clone_size: NA
cdr3_nt: TGTGCTAGTGGTCGAGACAACCCCGGGAAAGAGACCCAGTACTTC
cdr3_aa: CASGRDNPGKETQYF

j_call: TRBJ1-4
d_call: NA
v_call: TRBV30
clone_size: few
cdr3_nt: TGTGCCTGGAATCGCGTCGGTGTGGATGAAAAACTGTTTTTT
cdr3_aa: CAWNRVGVDEKLFF

j_call: TRBJ2-3
d_call: TRBD2
v_call: TRBV19
clone_size: NA
cdr3_nt: TGTGCCAGTAGTATAGGCAGACTAGCCGTAAGCACAGATACGCAGTATTTT
cdr3_aa: CASSIGRLAVSTDTQYF

j_call: TRBJ2-7
d_call: TRBD1
v_call: TRBV30
clone_size: NA
cdr3_nt: TGTGCCTGCGGGACAGCCTACGAGCAGTACTTC
cdr3_aa: CACGTAYEQYF

j_call: TRBJ2-7
d_call: NA
v_call: TRBV7-3
clone_size: NA
cdr3_nt: TGTGCCAGCAGCTTAAGTGGGGCCGGCGGCGAGCAGTACTTC
cdr3_aa: CASSLSGAGGEQYF

j_call: TRBJ2-6
d_call: TRBD1
v_call: TRBV9
clone_size: NA
cdr3_nt: TGTGCCAGCAGCCTAAGGACAGGAGCAATCCGGTCTGGGGCCAACGTCCTGACTTTC
cdr3_aa: CASSLRTGAIRSGANVLTF

j_call: TRBJ2-7
d_call: TRBD1
v_call: TRBV5-8
clone_size: NA
cdr3_nt: TGTGCCAGCAGCTTTCGACAGGGGTTCCGCTACGAGCAGTACTTC
cdr3_aa: CASSFRQGFRYEQYF

j_call: TRBJ2-7
d_call: TRBD2
v_call: TRBV7-3
clone_size: NA
cdr3_nt: TGTGCCAGCAGCCTGACTAGCGGGGCCTACGAGCAGTACTTC
cdr3_aa: CASSLTSGAYEQYF

j_call: TRBJ1-1
d_call: NA
v_call: TRBV6-4
clone_size: NA
cdr3_nt: TGTGCCAGCACCCCCCCCCACACAGGCGAAGCTTTCTTT
cdr3_aa: CASTPPHTGEAFF

j_call: TRBJ1-1
d_call: NA
v_call: TRBV7-3
clone_size: NA
cdr3_nt: TGTGCCAGCAGCTTGGGACTCAGTGGGAACACTGAAGCTTTCTTT
cdr3_aa: CASSLGLSGNTEAFF

j_call: TRBJ2-7
d_call: TRBD1
v_call: TRBV7-9
clone_size: NA
cdr3_nt: TGTGCCAGCAGCCTGGGCCAGGGGGCCTACGAGCAGTACTTC
cdr3_aa: CASSLGQGAYEQYF

j_call: TRBJ1-3
d_call: NA
v_call: TRBV2
clone_size: few
cdr3_nt: TGTGCCAGCACTGCAGGCCTAGGAAACACCATATATTTT
cdr3_aa: CASTAGLGNTIYF

j_call: TRBJ1-3
d_call: NA
v_call: TRBV7-3
clone_size: NA
cdr3_nt: TGTGCCAGCAGCTTACAGGGCACTGGAAACACCATATATTTT
cdr3_aa: CASSLQGTGNTIYF

j_call: TRBJ2-5
d_call: TRBD2
v_call: TRBV6-5
clone_size: NA
cdr3_nt: TGTGCCAGCAGCCGACTAGCGGGTGGGGAGACCCAGTACTTC
cdr3_aa: CASSRLAGGETQYF

j_call: TRBJ1-2
d_call: NA
v_call: TRBV7-9
clone_size: NA
cdr3_nt: TGTGCCAGCAGCCGGGAGGACTATGGCTACACCTTC
cdr3_aa: CASSREDYGYTF

j_call: TRBJ2-3
d_call: TRBD2
v_call: TRBV30
clone_size: NA
cdr3_nt: TGTGCCTGGAGTGTACTAGCGGGCACAGATACGCAGTATTTT
cdr3_aa: CAWSVLAGTDTQYF

j_call: TRBJ1-5
d_call: NA
v_call: TRBV9
clone_size: NA
cdr3_nt: TGTGCCAGCACCCGCGGCACGGGGGGCAATCAGCCCCAGCATTTT
cdr3_aa: CASTRGTGGNQPQHF

j_call: TRBJ2-1
d_call: TRBD2
v_call: TRBV6-5
clone_size: NA
cdr3_nt: TGTGCCAGCAGTTACTCGGCGGGAGGCACCTACAATGAGCAGTTCTTC
cdr3_aa: CASSYSAGGTYNEQFF

j_call: TRBJ1-5
d_call: NA
v_call: TRBV7-2
clone_size: NA
cdr3_nt: TGTGCCAGCAGCTTTGGACAGCTTAATCAGCCCCAGCATTTT
cdr3_aa: CASSFGQLNQPQHF

j_call: TRBJ2-7
d_call: TRBD2
v_call: TRBV5-5
clone_size: NA
cdr3_nt: TGTGCCAGCAGGTGGACTAGCGGCTTCTCCTACGAGCAGTACTTC
cdr3_aa: CASRWTSGFSYEQYF

j_call: TRBJ1-1
d_call: NA
v_call: TRBV18
clone_size: NA
cdr3_nt: TGTGCCAGCTCACCATCAAGAACAGTTGAAGCTTTCTTT
cdr3_aa: CASSPSRTVEAFF